The clone carrying this TCR beta chain was counted at least ten times. Its target is unknown. Germline V lookup: CDR1 DFQATT, CDR2 SNEGSKA (reference sequence). The CDR3 loop spans 12 amino acids. The J segment lost 5 bases and the V segment lost 7 bases, leaving 7 bases of the junction unmatched. The record originates from a study of HIV-infected patients and healthy controls. Approximately 500 ng RNA was reverse transcribed with alpha and beta constant-region primers. Separate chain-specific third strand synthesis with multiplexing indices produced the alpha and beta libraries. Priming off the SP2 site generated the second strand. Each CDR3 protein is one row after TCRdb ran MiXCR on the 5' RACE reads. The table includes roughly 17,000 distinct CDR3 sequences, about 5.4% detected once. Study conclusions and caveats: CMV-associated CDR3s mostly grew nonsignificantly during therapy, while HIV-associated CDR3s declined significantly.

The repertoire came from unfractionated whole blood and reflected all unsorted peripheral T cells. The sequencing sample was made of blood. The J gene is TRBJ1-1, the V gene TRBV20-1; 7 positions agree with TRBD1. The sequence was collected from an adult in good health. Here the CDR3 reads CSVTTGRTEAFF. For the CDR3, the DNA is TGCAGTGTTACGACAGGGCGAACTGAAGCTTTCTTT.